This passage covers 2 T cell receptor beta chains from one sample sequenced in a study of OX40 agonist ivuxolimab in advanced cancers. Using immunoSEQ multiplex PCR, the repertoire was profiled, and TCRdb retains in-frame clones only, with some absent. The sample lists over 75,000 clones, 92% occurring once. The sample was CD4+ or CD8+ T cells sorted from blood, taken in a trial of the OX40 agonist ivuxolimab. The receptors were sampled from an adult with an advanced solid tumor such as melanoma, head and neck, liver or kidney cancer.

This clone was detected only once. The chain couples TRBV5-6 to TRBJ2-7; 9 positions match TRBD1. The J segment lost 2 bases and the V segment lost 3 bases, leaving 6 bases of the junction unmatched. The germline V gene encodes CDR1 SGHDT and CDR2 YYEEEE. The CDR3 has 15 residues. This CDR3 is CASSWGQGGPYEQYF. The CDR3 DNA is TGTGCCAGCAGCTGGGGACAGGGAGGTCCCTACGAGCAGTACTTC.

This clone was counted a single time. The chain has TRBV5-1 and TRBJ2-7; 10 bases are shared with TRBD1. J gave up 6 bases and V 0 bases, and 3 bases lay outside the gene matches. Germline V gene data show CDR1 as SGHRS and CDR2 as YFSETQ. This CDR3 spans 14 amino acids. The CDR3 bases are TGCGCCAGCAGCTTGGAGGGACAGGGGAGCGAGCAGTACTTC. Translated: CASSLEGQGSEQYF.